These 21 T cell receptor beta chains share one sample of origin, sequenced in a study of blood T cell repertoires in COVID-19. The repertoire was sequenced with immunoSEQ multiplex PCR; TCRdb's copy has only in-frame clones and lacks some. The sample has approximately 260,000 clones; approximately 79% are singletons. Sequences were obtained from peripheral blood. The source of these receptors is a woman at least 80 years old with active or convalescent COVID-19.

The V gene is TRBV3-1 (or the pseudogene TRBV3-2), the J gene TRBJ2-3, with D uncertain. CDR1 and CDR2 from the germline V gene are LGHDT and YNNKEL (reference sequence). The CDR3 totals 14 residues. Between the trimmed V and J ends, which lost 0 bases and 1 base, there was a span of 5 bases. Here the CDR3 reads CASSQDLGTDTQYF. CDR3 coding DNA: TGTGCCAGCAGCCAAGATCTAGGCACAGATACGCAGTATTTT.

This clone came up a few times. This sequence joins TRBV28 and TRBJ2-7; 7 bases match TRBD2. This CDR3 has 14 residues. With 5 bases clipped from V and 2 bases from J, the junction kept 6 bases outside the gene matches. Germline-derived CDR1 and CDR2 are MDHEN and SYDVKM. The chain's CDR3 is CASSLGGGTYEQYF. The DNA for the CDR3 is TGTGCCAGCAGTCTCGGGGGAGGGACCTACGAGCAGTACTTC.

The V call is TRBV11-1, the J call TRBJ1-1; perhaps TRBD1 as D (5 bases). V dropped 4 bases and J dropped 1 base, with 13 bases sitting between them. The germline gives CDR1 SGHAT, CDR2 FQDESV (reference sequence). The CDR3 spans 15 residues. DNA for the CDR3: TGTGCCAGCAGCTCCGACGGGGGGAGGAACACTGAAGCTTTCTTT. It is translated as CASSSDGGRNTEAFF.

This chain links TRBV2 with TRBJ2-1; D is undetermined. The CDR3 spans 12 residues. Germline CDR1 reads SNHLY; CDR2 reads FYNNEI. Trimming took 3 bases from V and 9 from J, leaving 9 bases between them. CDR3 coding DNA: TGTGCCAGCAGTGACTCGTTCGGTGAGCAGTTCTTC. Amino acids: CASSDSFGEQFF. The full variable domain, completed using reference TRBV2 and TRBJ2-1, is EPEVTQTPSHQVTQMGQEVILRCVPISNHLYFYWYRQILGQKVEFLVSFYNNEISEKSEIFDDQFSVERPDGSNFTLKIRSTKLEDSAMYFCASSDSFGEQFFGPGTRLTVL.

This clone appeared a few times. V and J are TRBV5-1 and TRBJ2-7; possibly TRBD2 for D (6 bases). Trimming took 0 bases from V and 1 from J, leaving 8 bases between them. This CDR3 spans 14 amino acids. The germline V gene has CDR1 SGHRS and CDR2 YFSETQ. The CDR3 here is CASSLEAGSYEQYF. DNA for the CDR3: TGCGCCAGCAGCTTGGAGGCGGGGTCCTACGAGCAGTACTTC.

The gene calls are TRBV27 and TRBJ2-5, with TRBD1 identical over 7 bases. The CDR3 runs 15 residues. V was pared by 5 bases and J by 5 bases, with 11 bases of the junction left unmatched. Germline V gene data show CDR1 as MNHEY and CDR2 as SMNVEV (reference sequence). CDR3 sequence: CASSKRTGVVETQYF. CDR3 bases: TGTGCCAGCAGTAAACGGACAGGTGTCGTGGAGACCCAGTACTTC.

A few counts support this clone. The chain couples TRBV12-3 or TRBV12-4 to TRBJ1-1; D gene uncertain. V shed 6 bases and J shed 1 base, with 6 bases lying between them. This CDR3 has 12 amino acids. This CDR3 is CASRPQNTEAFF. CDR3 nucleotide sequence: TGTGCCAGCAGACCACAGAACACTGAAGCTTTCTTT.

The chain joins TRBV24-1 to TRBJ2-1, with 7 positions matching TRBD1. This CDR3 is built from 12 residues. Trimming cost V 10 bases and J 7 bases; bases outside gene matches: 6. Per the germline V gene, CDR1 is KGHDR and CDR2 is SFDVKD. CDR3 in amino acids: CATTGIGNEQFF. For the CDR3, the DNA is TGTGCCACGACAGGGATCGGGAATGAGCAGTTCTTC.

A few counts support this clone. This rearrangement joins TRBV30 to TRBJ1-3, with 7 bases that match TRBD1. Germline V gene sequence: CDR1 GTSNPN, CDR2 SVGIG (reference sequence). V shed 0 bases, J shed 2 bases, and the junction held 7 bases outside the gene matches. The CDR3 spans 16 residues. As DNA, the CDR3 is TGTGCCTGGAGTGTATCAGGGGGTAATGCTGGAAACACCATATATTTT. This codes for CAWSVSGGNAGNTIYF. Supplemented by reference TRBV30 and TRBJ1-3, the full variable domain reads SQTIHQWPATLVQPVGSPLSLECTVEGTSNPNLYWYRQAAGRGLQLLFYSVGIGQISSEVPQNLSASRPQDRQFILSSKKLLLSDSGFYLCAWSVSGGNAGNTIYFGEGSWLTVV.

A single count supports this clone. The V gene is TRBV27, the J gene TRBJ1-5; 9 bases align to TRBD1. CDR3 length: 14 residues. The germline V gene encodes CDR1 MNHEY and CDR2 SMNVEV (reference sequence). V shed 4 bases, J shed 7 bases, and the junction held 5 bases outside the gene matches. The CDR3 region has the DNA TGTGCCAGCAGTTCCGAGGGACAGGGCCAGCCCCAGCATTTT. Translation gives CASSSEGQGQPQHF.

The chain has TRBV10-3 and TRBJ2-3; TRBD2 matches 9 bases. CDR3 length: 14 residues. CDR1 and CDR2 (germline): ENHRY, SYGVKD. V shed 6 bases and J 2 bases; nucleotides not matched to a gene: 3. CDR3 sequence (DNA): TGTGCCATCAGACTAGCGGGTGTCACAGATACGCAGTATTTT. The encoded protein is CAIRLAGVTDTQYF.

The genes are TRBV21-1 and TRBJ2-7; the table names TRBD1, a call not compared with the DNA. TRBV21-1 is a known pseudogene. The CDR3 contains 14 residues. The CDR3 DNA follows: TGTGCCAGCAGCACAGGGACAGGGGGCTACGAGCAGTACTTC. This encodes CASSTGTGGYEQYF.

The CDR3 region has the DNA TGTGCCAGCTCACCAAATAGGCTAGCGGGGGCAGATACGCAGTATTTT. It specifies CASSPNRLAGADTQYF. This sequence joins TRBV18 and TRBJ2-3, with 10 bases aligning to TRBD2. Germline V gene lookup returns CDR1 KGHSH and CDR2 LQKENI. There are 16 residues in the CDR3. The V segment lost 2 bases and the J segment 4 bases; nucleotides outside the gene matches: 6.

The V call is TRBV11-3, the J call TRBJ2-7; D perhaps matches TRBD2 (5 bases). Germline V gene sequence: CDR1 SGHNT, CDR2 YENEEA. Trimming stripped 3 bases from V and 6 bases from J, with 9 bases between. The CDR3 is made up of 12 amino acids. CDR3 in DNA: TGTGCCAGCAGCTTCGAGGGCCGCGAGCAGTACTTC. As protein: CASSFEGREQYF. The whole variable domain, filled in from reference TRBV11-3 and TRBJ2-7, reads EAGVVQSPRYKIIEKKQPVAFWCNPISGHNTLYWYLQNLGQGPELLIRYENEEAVDDSQLPKDRFSAERLKGVDSTLKIQPAELGDSAVYLCASSFEGREQYFGPGTRLTVT.

CDR3 loop: CASLLAGATDTQYF. CDR3 DNA: TGTGCCAGCCTACTAGCGGGGGCCACAGATACGCAGTATTTT. The chain combines TRBV3-1 (or the pseudogene TRBV3-2) with TRBJ2-3; 11 bases align to TRBD2. Germline V CDR1 and CDR2: LGHDT, YNNKEL (reference sequence). The CDR3 contains 14 residues. With 8 bases clipped from V and 2 bases from J, the junction kept 3 bases outside the gene matches.

The V gene is TRBV10-3, the J gene TRBJ1-1, with 7 bases lining up with TRBD1. J lost 1 base, V lost 6 bases, and 8 bases had no gene match. This CDR3 is 15 amino acids long. Germline values: CDR1 ENHRY, CDR2 SYGVKD. The CDR3: CAISKAGTENTEAFF. In nucleotides, the CDR3 is TGTGCCATCAGCAAGGCCGGGACAGAGAACACTGAAGCTTTCTTT.

The chain is built from TRBV20-1 and TRBJ1-4; D not certain. V was pared by 5 bases and J by 11 bases, with 12 bases between. Germline assignment: CDR1 DFQATT and CDR2 SNEGSKA (reference sequence). This CDR3 comprises 11 residues. The CDR3: CSALDRLKLFF. For the CDR3, the DNA is TGCAGTGCTCTTGACCGACTGAAACTGTTTTTT.

This chain joins TRBV5-1 and TRBJ1-4; no clear D. CDR3 size: 14 residues. Per germline, CDR1 SGHRS and CDR2 YFSETQ. Deletions cut 0 bases from V and 2 bases from J, with 5 bases between. The CDR3 loop reads CASSLALTNEKLFF. The CDR3 nucleotides read TGCGCCAGCAGCTTGGCCCTGACTAATGAAAAACTGTTTTTT.

The rearrangement uses TRBV28 and TRBJ2-7; TRBD1 aligns across 9 bases. This CDR3 contains 14 residues. Germline lookup yields CDR1 MDHEN and CDR2 SYDVKM. V gave up 6 bases and J gave up 3 bases; unmatched junction bases: 6. CDR3 region: CASSFPGQGYEQYF. Here the CDR3 DNA reads TGTGCCAGCAGCTTCCCGGGACAGGGCTACGAGCAGTACTTC.

The chain employs TRBV19 and TRBJ2-1, with D possibly being TRBD1 (5 bases). Trimming took off 3 bases at V and 15 bases at J, with 12 bases between the two ends. Looked up from germline, CDR1 is LNHDA and CDR2 is SQIVND (reference sequence). This CDR3 spans 11 amino acids. The DNA for the CDR3 is TGTGCCAGTAGTATCCCCCAGGGTGTGTTCTTC. This sequence encodes CASSIPQGVFF. The full variable domain, completed using reference TRBV19 and TRBJ2-1, is DGGITQSPKYLFRKEGQNVTLSCEQNLNHDAMYWYRQDPGQGLRLIYYSQIVNDFQKGDIAEGYSVSREKKESFPLTVTSAQKNPTAFYLCASSIPQGVFFGPGTRLTVL.

This clone was found a few times. The rearrangement uses TRBV20-1 and TRBJ1-1; tentative D call: TRBD1 (5 bases). Germline CDR1 is DFQATT and CDR2 is SNEGSKA (reference sequence). The CDR3 consists of 14 residues. The V and J ends lost 3 bases and 4 bases respectively, with 15 bases between them. The chain's CDR3 is CSASVYGGGTEAFF. As DNA, the CDR3 is TGCAGTGCTAGTGTGTATGGGGGGGGCACTGAAGCTTTCTTT.